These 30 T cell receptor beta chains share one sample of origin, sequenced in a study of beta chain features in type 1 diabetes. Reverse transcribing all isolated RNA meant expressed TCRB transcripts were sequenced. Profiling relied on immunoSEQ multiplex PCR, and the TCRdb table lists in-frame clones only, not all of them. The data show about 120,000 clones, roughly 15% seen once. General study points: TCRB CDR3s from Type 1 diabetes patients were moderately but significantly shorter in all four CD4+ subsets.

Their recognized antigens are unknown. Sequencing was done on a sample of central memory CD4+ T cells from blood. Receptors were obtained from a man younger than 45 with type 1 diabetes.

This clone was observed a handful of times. In nucleotides, the CDR3 is TGTGCCAGCAGAAACCGGGACACCTATTCACCCCTCCACTTT. This translates into CASRNRDTYSPLHF. The genes are TRBV2 and TRBJ1-6; TRBD1 is a possible D gene (6 bases). The V end was cut by 6 bases, the J end by 8 bases, with 14 bases between. The CDR3 loop spans 14 amino acids. Germline V gene data show CDR1 as SNHLY and CDR2 as FYNNEI.

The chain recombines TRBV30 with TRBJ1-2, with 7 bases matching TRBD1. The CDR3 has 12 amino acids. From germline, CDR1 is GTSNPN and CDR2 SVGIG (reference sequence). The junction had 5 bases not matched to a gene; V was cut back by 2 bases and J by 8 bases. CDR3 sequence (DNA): TGTGCCTGGAGTCACGACAGGGCCGGCTACACCTTC. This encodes CAWSHDRAGYTF.

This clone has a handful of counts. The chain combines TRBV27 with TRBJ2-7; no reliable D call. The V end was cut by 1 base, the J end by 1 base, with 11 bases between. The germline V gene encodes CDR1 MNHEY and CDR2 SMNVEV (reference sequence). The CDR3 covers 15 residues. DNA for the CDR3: TGTGCCAGCAGTTTATATCCGACGGGTTCCTACGAGCAGTACTTC. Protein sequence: CASSLYPTGSYEQYF.

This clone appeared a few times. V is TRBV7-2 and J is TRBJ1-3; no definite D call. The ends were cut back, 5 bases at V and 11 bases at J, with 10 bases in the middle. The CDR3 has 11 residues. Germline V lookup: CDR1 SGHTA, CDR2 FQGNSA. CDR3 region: CASSTVGAIYF. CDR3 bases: TGTGCCAGCAGCACCGTGGGAGCCATATATTTT.

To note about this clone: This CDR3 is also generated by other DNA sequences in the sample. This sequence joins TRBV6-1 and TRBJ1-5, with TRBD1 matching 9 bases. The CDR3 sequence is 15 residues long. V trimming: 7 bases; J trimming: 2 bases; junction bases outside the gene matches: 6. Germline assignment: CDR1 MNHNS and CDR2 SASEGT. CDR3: CASNGQGSGNQPQHF. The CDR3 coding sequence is TGTGCCAGCAACGGACAGGGGTCCGGCAATCAGCCCCAGCATTTT.

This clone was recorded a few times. CDR3 region: CASNLTPNYGYTF. The DNA of the CDR3 is TGTGCCAGCAATCTGACACCGAACTATGGCTACACCTTC. This rearrangement joins TRBV28 to TRBJ1-2; D ambiguous. Germline V gene lookup returns CDR1 MDHEN and CDR2 SYDVKM. This CDR3 is 13 amino acids long. Deletions cut 7 bases from V and 2 bases from J, with 11 bases between.

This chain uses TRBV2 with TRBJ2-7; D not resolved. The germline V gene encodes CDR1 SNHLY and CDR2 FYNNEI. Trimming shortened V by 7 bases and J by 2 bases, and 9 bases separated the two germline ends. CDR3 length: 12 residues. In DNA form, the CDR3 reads TGTGCCAGCACGGTCGTCACCTACGAGCAGTACTTC. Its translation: CASTVVTYEQYF.

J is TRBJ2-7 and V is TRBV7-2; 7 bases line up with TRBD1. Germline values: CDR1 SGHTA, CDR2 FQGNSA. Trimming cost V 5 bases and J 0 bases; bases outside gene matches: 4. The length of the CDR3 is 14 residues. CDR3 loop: CASSRTGPSYEQYF. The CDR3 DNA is TGTGCCAGCAGCCGGACAGGACCCTCCTACGAGCAGTACTTC.

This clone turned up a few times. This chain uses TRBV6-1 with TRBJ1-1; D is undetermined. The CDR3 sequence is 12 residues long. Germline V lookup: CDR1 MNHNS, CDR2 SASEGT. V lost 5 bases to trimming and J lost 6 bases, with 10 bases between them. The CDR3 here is CASSPKLAEAFF. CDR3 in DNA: TGTGCCAGCAGTCCGAAGCTCGCTGAAGCTTTCTTT.

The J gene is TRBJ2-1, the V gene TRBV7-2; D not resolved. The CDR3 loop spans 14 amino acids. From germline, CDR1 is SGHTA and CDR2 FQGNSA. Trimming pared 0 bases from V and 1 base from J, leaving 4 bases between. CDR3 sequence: CASSLAASYNEQFF. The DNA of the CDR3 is TGTGCCAGCAGCTTAGCTGCTTCCTACAATGAGCAGTTCTTC.

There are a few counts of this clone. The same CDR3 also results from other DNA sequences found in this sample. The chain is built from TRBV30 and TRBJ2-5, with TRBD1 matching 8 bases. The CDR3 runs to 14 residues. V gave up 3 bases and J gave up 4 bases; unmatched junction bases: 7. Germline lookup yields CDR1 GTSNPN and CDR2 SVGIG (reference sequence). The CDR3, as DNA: TGTGCCTGGAGCCCAGGACAGGGCGGAGAGACCCAGTACTTC. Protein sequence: CAWSPGQGGETQYF.

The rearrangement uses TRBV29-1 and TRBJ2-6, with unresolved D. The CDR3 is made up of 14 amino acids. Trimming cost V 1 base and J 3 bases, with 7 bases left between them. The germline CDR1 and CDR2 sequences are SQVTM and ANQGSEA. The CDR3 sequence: CSVEGDNGANVLTF. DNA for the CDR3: TGCAGCGTTGAAGGAGACAATGGGGCCAACGTCCTGACTTTC.

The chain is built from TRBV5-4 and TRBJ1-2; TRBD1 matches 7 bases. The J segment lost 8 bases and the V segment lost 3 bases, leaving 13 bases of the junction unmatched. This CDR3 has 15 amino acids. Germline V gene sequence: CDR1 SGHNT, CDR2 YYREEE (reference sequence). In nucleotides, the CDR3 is TGTGCCAGCAGCTCCGTACGATACAGGGGATACGGCTACACCTTC. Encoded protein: CASSSVRYRGYGYTF.

CDR3 loop: CASSGTGQGALGELFF. The CDR3 region has the DNA TGTGCCAGCAGCGGGACCGGACAGGGGGCGCTTGGGGAGCTGTTTTTT. The V call is TRBV13, the J call TRBJ2-2; 11 bases fit TRBD1. The V gene's germline CDR1 is PRHDT and CDR2 FYEKMQ (reference sequence). J gave up 8 bases and V 5 bases, and 10 bases lay outside the gene matches. This CDR3 has 16 amino acids.

CDR3 DNA: TGTGCCAGCAGCCCCGACAGCGGGGTAAACACCATATATTTT. It specifies CASSPDSGVNTIYF. The chain joins TRBV7-2 to TRBJ1-3; maybe TRBD1 (5 bases). From germline, CDR1 is SGHTA and CDR2 FQGNSA. The CDR3 spans 14 residues. V lost 5 bases, J lost 6 bases, and 14 bases lay in between. Based on the CDR3 plus reference TRBV7-2 and TRBJ1-3, the full variable domain is GAGVSQSPSNKVTEKGKDVELRCDPISGHTALYWYRQSLGQGLEFLIYFQGNSAPDKSGLPSDRFSAERTGGSVSTLTIQRTQQEDSAVYLCASSPDSGVNTIYFGEGSWLTVV.

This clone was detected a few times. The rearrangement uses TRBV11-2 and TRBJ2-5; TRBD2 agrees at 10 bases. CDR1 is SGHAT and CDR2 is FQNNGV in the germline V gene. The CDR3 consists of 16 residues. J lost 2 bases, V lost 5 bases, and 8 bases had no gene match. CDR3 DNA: TGTGCCAGCAGCCCTATAGCGGGGGGACTGCAAGAGACCCAGTACTTC. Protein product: CASSPIAGGLQETQYF. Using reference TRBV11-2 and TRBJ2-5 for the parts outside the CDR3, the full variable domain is EAGVAQSPRYKIIEKRQSVAFWCNPISGHATLYWYQQILGQGPKLLIQFQNNGVVDDSQLPKDRFSAERLKGVDSTLKIQPAKLEDSAVYLCASSPIAGGLQETQYFGPGTRLLVL.

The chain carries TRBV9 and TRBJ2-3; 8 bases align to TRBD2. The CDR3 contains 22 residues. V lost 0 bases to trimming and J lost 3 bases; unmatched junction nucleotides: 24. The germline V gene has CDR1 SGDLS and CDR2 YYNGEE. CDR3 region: CASSVGGYAPGGMYRATDTQYF. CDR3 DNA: TGTGCCAGCAGCGTAGGAGGCTACGCTCCGGGGGGGATGTATCGTGCAACAGATACGCAGTATTTT.

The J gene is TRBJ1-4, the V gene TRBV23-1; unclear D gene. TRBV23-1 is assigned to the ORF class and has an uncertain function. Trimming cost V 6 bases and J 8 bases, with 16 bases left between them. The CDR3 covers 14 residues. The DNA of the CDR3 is TGCGCCAGCAGCCATGACTCGCTTTGGGAAAAACTGTTTTTT. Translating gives CASSHDSLWEKLFF.

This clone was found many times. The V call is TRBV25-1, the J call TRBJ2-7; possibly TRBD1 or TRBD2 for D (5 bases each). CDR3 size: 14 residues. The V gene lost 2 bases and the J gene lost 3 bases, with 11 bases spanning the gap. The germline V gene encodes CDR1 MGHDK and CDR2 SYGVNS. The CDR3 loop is CASSEVGDLYEQYF. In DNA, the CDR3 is TGTGCCAGCAGTGAAGTGGGGGATCTCTACGAGCAGTACTTC.

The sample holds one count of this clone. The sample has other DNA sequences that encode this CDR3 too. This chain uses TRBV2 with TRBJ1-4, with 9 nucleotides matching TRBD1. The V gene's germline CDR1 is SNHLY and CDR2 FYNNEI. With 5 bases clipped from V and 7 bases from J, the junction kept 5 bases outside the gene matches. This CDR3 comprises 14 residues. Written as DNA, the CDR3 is TGTGCCAGCAGTCGACAGGGGGTGAGTGAAAAACTGTTTTTT. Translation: CASSRQGVSEKLFF.

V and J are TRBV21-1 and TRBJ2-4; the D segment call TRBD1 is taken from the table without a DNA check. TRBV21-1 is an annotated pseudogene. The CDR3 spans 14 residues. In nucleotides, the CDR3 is TGTGCCAGCAGCAAAGGTCAAAATGGGCACATTCAGTACTTC. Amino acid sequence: CASSKGQNGHIQYF.

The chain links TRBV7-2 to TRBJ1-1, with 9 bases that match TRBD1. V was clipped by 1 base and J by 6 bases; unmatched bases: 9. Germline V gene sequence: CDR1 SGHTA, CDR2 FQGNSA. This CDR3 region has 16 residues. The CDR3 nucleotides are TGTGCCAGCAGCTTAGTTTCGGGACAGGGAATCCCTGAAGCTTTCTTT. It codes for CASSLVSGQGIPEAFF.

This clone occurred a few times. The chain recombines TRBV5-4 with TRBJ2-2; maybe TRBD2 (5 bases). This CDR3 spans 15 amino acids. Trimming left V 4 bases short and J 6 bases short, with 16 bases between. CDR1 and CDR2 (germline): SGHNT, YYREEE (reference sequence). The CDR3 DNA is TGTGCCAGCAGCCGTGTTTTGAGGGCTCCCGGGGAGCTGTTTTTT. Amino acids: CASSRVLRAPGELFF.

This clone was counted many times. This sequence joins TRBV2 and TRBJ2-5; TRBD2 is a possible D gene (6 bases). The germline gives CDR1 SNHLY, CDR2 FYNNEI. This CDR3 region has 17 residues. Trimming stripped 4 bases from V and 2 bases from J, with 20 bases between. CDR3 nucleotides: TGTGCCAGCAGTGTTATCGGACTGCTCGGACTACAAGAGACCCAGTACTTC. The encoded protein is CASSVIGLLGLQETQYF.

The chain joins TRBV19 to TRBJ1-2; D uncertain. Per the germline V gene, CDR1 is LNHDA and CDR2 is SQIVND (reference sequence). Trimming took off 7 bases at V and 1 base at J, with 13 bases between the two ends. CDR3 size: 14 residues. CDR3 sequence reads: CASTPGDYNYGYTF. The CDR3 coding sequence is TGTGCCAGTACCCCCGGTGACTATAACTATGGCTACACCTTC.

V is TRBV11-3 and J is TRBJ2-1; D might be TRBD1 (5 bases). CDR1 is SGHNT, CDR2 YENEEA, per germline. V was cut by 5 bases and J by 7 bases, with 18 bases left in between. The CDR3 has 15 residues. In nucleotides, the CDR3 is TGTGCCAGCAGCCCCCCCTGGCAGGGTAGGAATGAGCAGTTCTTC. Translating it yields CASSPPWQGRNEQFF.

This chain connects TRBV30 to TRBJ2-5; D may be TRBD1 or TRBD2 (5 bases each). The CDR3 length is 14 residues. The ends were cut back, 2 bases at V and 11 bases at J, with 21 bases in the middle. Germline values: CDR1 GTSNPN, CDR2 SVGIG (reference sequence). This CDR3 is CAWSPRTGGLWQYF. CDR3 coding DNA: TGTGCCTGGAGTCCCCGAACAGGAGGCCTCTGGCAGTACTTC.

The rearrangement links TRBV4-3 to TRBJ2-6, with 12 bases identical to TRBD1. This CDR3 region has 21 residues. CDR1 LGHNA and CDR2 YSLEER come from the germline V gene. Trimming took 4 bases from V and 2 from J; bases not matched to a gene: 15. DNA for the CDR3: TGCGCCAGCAGCCGGGACACTGTTACCGGGACAGGGGGCACTGGGGCCAACGTCCTGACTTTC. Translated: CASSRDTVTGTGGTGANVLTF.

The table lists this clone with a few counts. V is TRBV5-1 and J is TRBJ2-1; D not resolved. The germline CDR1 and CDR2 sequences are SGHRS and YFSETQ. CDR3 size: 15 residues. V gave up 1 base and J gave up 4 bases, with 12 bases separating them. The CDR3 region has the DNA TGCGCCAGCAGCTTGTTTTCGCAAAATTACAATGAGCAGTTCTTC. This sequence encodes CASSLFSQNYNEQFF.

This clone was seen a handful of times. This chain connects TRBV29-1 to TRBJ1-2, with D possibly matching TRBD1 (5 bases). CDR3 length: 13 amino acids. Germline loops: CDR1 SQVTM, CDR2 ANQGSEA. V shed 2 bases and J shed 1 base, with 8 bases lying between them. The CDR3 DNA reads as TGCAGCGTTGAAACCAGGGATAACTATGGCTACACCTTC. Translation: CSVETRDNYGYTF.